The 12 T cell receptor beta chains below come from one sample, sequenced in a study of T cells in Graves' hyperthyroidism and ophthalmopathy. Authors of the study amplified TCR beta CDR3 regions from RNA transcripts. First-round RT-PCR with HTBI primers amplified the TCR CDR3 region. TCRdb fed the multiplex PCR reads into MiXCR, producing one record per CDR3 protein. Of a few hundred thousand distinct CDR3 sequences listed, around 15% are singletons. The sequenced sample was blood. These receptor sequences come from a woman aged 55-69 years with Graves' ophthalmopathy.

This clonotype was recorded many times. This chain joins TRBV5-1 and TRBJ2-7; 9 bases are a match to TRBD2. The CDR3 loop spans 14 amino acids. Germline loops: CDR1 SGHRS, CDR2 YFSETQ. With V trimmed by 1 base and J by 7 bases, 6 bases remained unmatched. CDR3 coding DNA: TGCGCCAGCAGCTTGTCGAGCGGGAGGCATGAGCAGTACTTC. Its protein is CASSLSSGRHEQYF. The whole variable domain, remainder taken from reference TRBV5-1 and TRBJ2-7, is KAGVTQTPRYLIKTRGQQVTLSCSPISGHRSVSWYQQTPGQGLQFLFEYFSETQRNKGNFPGRFSGRQFSNSRSEMNVSTLELGDSALYLCASSLSSGRHEQYFGPGTRLTVT.

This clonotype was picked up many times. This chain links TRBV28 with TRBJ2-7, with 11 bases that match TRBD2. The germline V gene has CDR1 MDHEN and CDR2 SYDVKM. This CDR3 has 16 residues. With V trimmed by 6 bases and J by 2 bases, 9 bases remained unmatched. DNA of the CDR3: TGTGCCAGCAGGGGGGAGACTAGCGGGATGGCCTACGAGCAGTACTTC. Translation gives CASRGETSGMAYEQYF. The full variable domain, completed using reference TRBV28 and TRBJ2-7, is DVKVTQSSRYLVKRTGEKVFLECVQDMDHENMFWYRQDPGLGLRLIYFSYDVKMKEKGDIPEGYSVSREKKERFSLILESASTNQTSMYLCASRGETSGMAYEQYFGPGTRLTVT.

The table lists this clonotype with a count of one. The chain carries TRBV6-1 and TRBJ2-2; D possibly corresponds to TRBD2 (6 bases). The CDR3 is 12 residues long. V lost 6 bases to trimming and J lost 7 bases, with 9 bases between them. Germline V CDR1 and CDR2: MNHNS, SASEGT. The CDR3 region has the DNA TGTGCCAGCAGGACTAGTATCGGGGAGCTGTTTTTT. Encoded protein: CASRTSIGELFF.

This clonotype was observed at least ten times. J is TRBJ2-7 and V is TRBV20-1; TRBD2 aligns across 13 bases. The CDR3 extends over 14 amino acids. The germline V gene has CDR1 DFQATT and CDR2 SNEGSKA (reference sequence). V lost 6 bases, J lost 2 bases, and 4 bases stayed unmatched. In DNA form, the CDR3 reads TGCAGTGCACACGGGACTAGCGGGACCTACGAGCAGTACTTC. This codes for CSAHGTSGTYEQYF.

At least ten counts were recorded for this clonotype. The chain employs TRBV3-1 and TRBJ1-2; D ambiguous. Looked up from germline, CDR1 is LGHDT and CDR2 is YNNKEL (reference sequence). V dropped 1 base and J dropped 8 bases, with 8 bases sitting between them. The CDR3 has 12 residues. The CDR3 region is CASSQGQAGYTF. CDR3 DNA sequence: TGTGCCAGCAGCCAAGGCCAGGCGGGCTACACCTTC.

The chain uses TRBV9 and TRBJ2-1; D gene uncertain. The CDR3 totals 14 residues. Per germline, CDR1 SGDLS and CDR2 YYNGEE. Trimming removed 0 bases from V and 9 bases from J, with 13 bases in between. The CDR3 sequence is CASSVGSLKAEQFF. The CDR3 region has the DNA TGTGCCAGCAGCGTAGGTAGTCTCAAAGCTGAGCAGTTCTTC.

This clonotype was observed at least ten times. The CDR3 is CASTKVANYGYTF. The DNA for the CDR3 is TGTGCCAGCACAAAGGTGGCTAACTATGGCTACACCTTC. J is TRBJ1-2 and V is TRBV6-1; D is unresolved. Trimming left V 7 bases short and J 0 bases short, with 9 bases between. In germline, CDR1 is MNHNS, CDR2 SASEGT. The CDR3 is 13 residues long.

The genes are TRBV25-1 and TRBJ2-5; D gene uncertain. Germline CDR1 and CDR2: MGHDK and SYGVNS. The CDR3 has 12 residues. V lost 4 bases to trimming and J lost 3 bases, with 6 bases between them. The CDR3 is CASSVGKETQYF. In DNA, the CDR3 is TGTGCCAGCAGTGTCGGCAAAGAGACCCAGTACTTC.

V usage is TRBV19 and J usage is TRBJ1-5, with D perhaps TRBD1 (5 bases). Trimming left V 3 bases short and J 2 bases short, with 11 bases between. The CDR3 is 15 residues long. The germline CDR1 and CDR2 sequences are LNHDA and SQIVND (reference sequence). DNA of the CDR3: TGTGCCAGTAGTATCCAGGGTGATGGCAATCAGCCCCAGCATTTT. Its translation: CASSIQGDGNQPQHF. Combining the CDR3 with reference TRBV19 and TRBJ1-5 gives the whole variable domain DGGITQSPKYLFRKEGQNVTLSCEQNLNHDAMYWYRQDPGQGLRLIYYSQIVNDFQKGDIAEGYSVSREKKESFPLTVTSAQKNPTAFYLCASSIQGDGNQPQHFGDGTRLSIL.

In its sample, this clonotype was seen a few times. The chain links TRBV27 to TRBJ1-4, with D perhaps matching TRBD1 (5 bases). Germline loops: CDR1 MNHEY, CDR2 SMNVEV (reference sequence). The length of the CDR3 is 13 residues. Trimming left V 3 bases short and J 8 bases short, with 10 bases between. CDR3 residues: CASSFRPGEKLFF. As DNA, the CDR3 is TGTGCCAGCAGTTTCCGGCCAGGGGAAAAACTGTTTTTT.

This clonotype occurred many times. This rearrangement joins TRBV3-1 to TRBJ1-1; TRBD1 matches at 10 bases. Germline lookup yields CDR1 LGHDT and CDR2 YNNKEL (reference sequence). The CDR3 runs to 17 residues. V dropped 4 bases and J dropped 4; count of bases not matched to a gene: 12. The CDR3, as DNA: TGTGCCAGCAGCCCGGGACAGGGGCGCATGGGGTTCACTGAAGCTTTCTTT. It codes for CASSPGQGRMGFTEAFF. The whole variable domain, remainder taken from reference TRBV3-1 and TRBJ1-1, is DTAVSQTPKYLVTQMGNDKSIKCEQNLGHDTMYWYKQDSKKFLKIMFSYNNKELIINETVPNRFSPKSPDKAHLNLHINSLELGDSAVYFCASSPGQGRMGFTEAFFGQGTRLTVV.

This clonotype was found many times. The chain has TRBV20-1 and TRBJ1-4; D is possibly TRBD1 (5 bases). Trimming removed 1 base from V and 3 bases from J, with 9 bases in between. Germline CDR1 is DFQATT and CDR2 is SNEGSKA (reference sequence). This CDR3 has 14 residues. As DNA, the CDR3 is TGCAGTGCTAGAGGGGGCGCGTCTAATGAAAAACTGTTTTTT. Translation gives CSARGGASNEKLFF.